This T cell receptor (beta chain) derives from a study of CD8 T cells in Susac syndrome. The study sequenced TCR beta in blood CD8+ and CD4+ T cells. Healthy donors constituted the controls, which were matched for age and sex. TEMRA cells were FACS-enriched, while CD8+ and CD4+ T cells were negatively isolated. An input of roughly 0.5 to 1 ug of RNA was subjected to reverse transcription using random hexamers. TCR beta CDR3 was amplified by immunoSEQ covering 54 Vbeta and 13 Jbeta. MiXCR, run by TCRdb on the immunoSEQ multiplex PCR reads, gives a single entry per CDR3 protein. This table has around 160,000 distinct CDR3 sequences, around 96% appearing once. This clonotype was seen a single time. The junction had 10 bases not matched to a gene; V was cut back by 2 bases and J by 8 bases. This CDR3 has 16 amino acids. CDR1 KGHDR and CDR2 SFDVKD come from the germline V gene.

The TCR was taken from a human donor in good health. V is TRBV24-1 and J is TRBJ2-2; TRBD1 agrees at 7 bases. Sequenced: CD4+ T cells from PBMCs. The CDR3 reads CATSDSTGRNQGELFF. The CDR3 DNA reads TGTGCCACCAGTGATTCGACAGGGAGAAACCAGGGGGAGCTGTTTTTT.